The T cell receptor beta chain described here comes from a study of cytomegalovirus exposure and HLA in healthy donors. As for the study in general: A previous analysis identified approximately 120 million unique TCR beta sequences derived from roughly 180 million T cells.

PCR employed 60 Vbeta and 13 Jbeta primers. The data were produced by immunoSEQ multiplex PCR, yet TCRdb's version contains in-frame clones alone and is incomplete. The sample shows about 140,000 clones, around 82% of them seen only once. About this clone: Its target is not known.

Findings of the study overall: Cytomegalovirus association was assigned to some 160 TCR beta chains.

Germline values: CDR1 MNHNS, CDR2 SASEGT. The V end was cut by 0 bases, the J end by 4 bases, with 12 bases between. This CDR3 comprises 16 residues. This TCR came from a woman between 18 and 29 years old in good health and CMV-seropositive. The sequenced material came from PBMCs. This chain connects TRBV6-1 to TRBJ1-4, with a weak D call TRBD1 (6 bases). CDR3 nucleotides: TGTGCCAGCAGTGAAGCCTTACAGGGTTTTAATGAAAAACTGTTTTTT. It translates to CASSEALQGFNEKLFF.